Below are 5 T cell receptor beta chains sequenced from a single sample in a study of T cell changes during pregnancy in multiple sclerosis. Assay used: immunoSEQ multiplex PCR; TCRdb lists only in-frame clones, some missing. Among more than 50,000 clones listed, 91% were seen once. Material: peripheral blood, obtained before pregnancy. Receptors were obtained from a female donor with multiple sclerosis, enrolled in a pregnancy study.

This chain uses TRBV4-2 with TRBJ1-2; D not resolved. The CDR3 consists of 16 residues. Germline V gives CDR1 LGHNA, CDR2 YNFKEQ. V lost 0 bases and J 2 bases, leaving 13 bases between the germline ends. The CDR3 protein is CASSQEWRTTNYGYTF. DNA for the CDR3: TGTGCCAGCAGCCAAGAATGGAGGACGACGAACTATGGCTACACCTTC.

The chain recombines TRBV5-1 with TRBJ1-2; D might be TRBD1 (5 bases). The CDR3 has 11 residues. Trimming pared 4 bases from V and 6 bases from J, leaving 7 bases between. The germline V gene encodes CDR1 SGHRS and CDR2 YFSETQ. The CDR3 protein is CASSLTDGYTF. Written as DNA, the CDR3 is TGCGCCAGCAGCCTGACAGATGGCTACACCTTC.

The genes are TRBV13 and TRBJ2-2; TRBD1 aligns across 7 bases. J was trimmed by 6 bases and V by 5 bases; bases with no gene match: 6. Germline loops: CDR1 PRHDT, CDR2 FYEKMQ (reference sequence). CDR3 length: 14 amino acids. The CDR3 reads CASSVNDRAGELFF. The CDR3 DNA reads as TGTGCCAGCAGCGTAAATGACAGGGCCGGGGAGCTGTTTTTT.

This clone appeared once. The rearrangement links TRBV29-1 to TRBJ1-1, with D possibly TRBD1 on 5 matching bases. The CDR3 runs 13 residues. Trimming removed 4 bases at V and 0 bases at J, with 9 bases between. Germline assignment: CDR1 SQVTM and CDR2 ANQGSEA. CDR3 amino acids: CSVGADMNTEAFF. CDR3 nucleotide sequence: TGCAGCGTTGGGGCGGACATGAACACTGAAGCTTTCTTT.

This rearrangement joins TRBV15 to TRBJ2-3, with 14 positions matching TRBD2. The CDR3 consists of 18 residues. V lost 1 base and J lost 6; bases outside the gene matches: 9. Germline CDR1 and CDR2: LNHNV and YYDKDF (reference sequence). CDR3 sequence: CATSRAPPGLAGGDTQYF. For the CDR3, the DNA is TGTGCCACCAGCAGAGCCCCCCCCGGACTAGCGGGGGGTGATACGCAGTATTTT.